This passage covers 22 T cell receptor beta chains from one sample sequenced in a study of T cells in Graves' hyperthyroidism and ophthalmopathy. Amplification targeted TCR beta CDR3 regions from RNA transcripts. In the first-round RT-PCR of the TCR CDR3, the HTBI primer set was used. MiXCR, applied by TCRdb to the multiplex PCR reads, yields one record per CDR3 protein. The top ten hold 7% to 10% of the sample, which has roughly 800,000 distinct CDR3 sequences, over 35% seen once. Sequencing used blood. These receptors originate from a man between 18 and 29 years old with Graves' hyperthyroidism.

In the case of this clonotype: A much more abundant neighbour one base away suggests this may be a read error. This rearrangement joins TRBV7-8 to TRBJ1-3; tentatively, D is TRBD1 (6 bases). CDR3 size: 15 residues. From germline, CDR1 is SGHVS and CDR2 FQNEAQ. The CDR3 region has the DNA TGTGCCGGCAGCTCACAGGGTGTCTCTGGAAACACCATATATTTT. It encodes CAGSSQGVSGNTIYF.

This clonotype was recorded at least ten times. V is TRBV19 and J is TRBJ1-4; the match to TRBD1 covers 7 bases. V lost 6 bases, J lost 7 bases, and 5 bases stayed unmatched. CDR3 size: 13 residues. Germline assignment: CDR1 LNHDA and CDR2 SQIVND (reference sequence). DNA for the CDR3: TGTGCCAGTAGGCAGGGGACAGCTGAAAAACTGTTTTTT. It translates to CASRQGTAEKLFF.

A remark on this clonotype: One junction end does not reproduce the germline sequence, and a read error may be involved. This chain links TRBV12-3 or TRBV12-4 with TRBJ2-7, with D possibly matching TRBD2 (5 bases). The CDR3 contains 13 residues. The CDR3 nucleotides read TGTGCCAGCAGTTTAGCGGGAGTAGGCGAGCAGCACTTC. Translated: CASSLAGVGEQHF.

This clonotype was seen many times. The chain joins TRBV20-1 to TRBJ1-3; maybe TRBD1 (6 bases). Germline-derived CDR1 and CDR2 are DFQATT and SNEGSKA (reference sequence). V was pared by 0 bases and J by 3 bases, with 12 bases between. The CDR3 extends over 15 amino acids. CDR3 bases: TGCAGTGCTAGAGATCCCGGGACACATGGAAACACCATATATTTT. Amino acids: CSARDPGTHGNTIYF.

With regard to this clonotype: The final CDR3 position lacks the conserved phenylalanine or tryptophan, pointing to a likely read error. This chain uses TRBV7-6 with TRBJ1-1; 7 nucleotides line up with TRBD1. The germline V gene encodes CDR1 SGHVS and CDR2 FNYEAQ. The V gene end was trimmed by 0 bases and the J gene end by 5 bases; junction bases not matched to a gene: 0. CDR3 length equals 13 residues. The CDR3 coding sequence is TGTGCCAGCAGCTTAGCCAGGGGGACTGAAGCTTTCCTT. It specifies CASSLARGTEAFL.

Details on this clonotype: A much larger clone lies one base from this, so it may be a read error. This sequence joins TRBV29-1 and TRBJ2-7; D is unresolved. Between the trimmed V and J ends, which lost 6 bases and 5 bases, there was a span of 11 bases. The CDR3 extends over 11 amino acids. Germline CDR1 SQVTM, CDR2 ANQGSEA. Written as DNA, the CDR3 is TGCAGCGTCCCGGACGGCAACGAGCAGTACTTC. This encodes CSVPDGNEQYF.

The genes are TRBV7-9 and TRBJ2-5; 9 nucleotides align to TRBD2. The V and J ends lost 6 bases and 1 base, in that order; junction bases with no gene match: 3. Germline V gives CDR1 SEHNR, CDR2 FQNEAQ (reference sequence). The CDR3 is 14 amino acids. For the CDR3, the DNA is TGTGCCAGCAGACCGACTAGCGGCCAAGAGACCCAGTACTTC. This encodes CASRPTSGQETQYF.

The J gene is TRBJ1-6, the V gene TRBV7-9, with D possibly being TRBD1 (5 bases). V was pared by 5 bases and J by 9 bases, with 14 bases between. The germline V gene encodes CDR1 SEHNR and CDR2 FQNEAQ (reference sequence). This CDR3 has 14 amino acids. Written as DNA, the CDR3 is TGTGCCAGCAGCCATCCACAGGAGAGTTCACCCCTCCACTTT. This translates into CASSHPQESSPLHF.

As to this clonotype: A clone one base away is much larger, so this may be a read error. The chain is built from TRBV7-2 and TRBJ2-5; a possible D gene is TRBD1 (6 bases). Per the germline V gene, CDR1 is SGHTA and CDR2 is FQGNSA. The CDR3 is 12 amino acids. CDR3 sequence: CASSQEQGTQYF. CDR3 nucleotide sequence: TGCGCCAGCAGCCAAGAACAGGGGACCCAGTACTTC.

This clonotype was counted at least ten times. The gene calls are TRBV20-1 and TRBJ2-7; D is perhaps TRBD2 (5 bases). The length of the CDR3 is 10 residues. The ends were cut back, 7 bases at V and 3 bases at J, with 7 bases in the middle. Germline V gene lookup returns CDR1 DFQATT and CDR2 SNEGSKA (reference sequence). CDR3 loop: CSVAGYEQYF. The CDR3 nucleotides are TGCAGTGTGGCGGGCTACGAGCAGTACTTC.

CDR3 sequence (DNA): TGTGCCAGCAGTAGGACATCAGGGACAGGGGATGGCTACACCTTC. Its translation is CASSRTSGTGDGYTF. This rearrangement joins TRBV6-5 to TRBJ1-2; 10 nucleotides match TRBD1. V trimming: 5 bases; J trimming: 6 bases; junction bases outside the gene matches: 9. The germline V gene encodes CDR1 MNHEY and CDR2 SVGAGI. The CDR3 extends over 15 amino acids.

J is TRBJ1-1 and V is TRBV6-6; D call uncertain. The CDR3 spans 14 residues. CDR1 is MNHNY, CDR2 SVGAGI, per germline (reference sequence). V was shortened by 7 bases and J by 4 bases, with 16 bases between the two germline ends. This CDR3 reads CASTESEVGTEAFF. The CDR3 DNA follows: TGTGCCAGCACCGAAAGCGAGGTTGGCACTGAAGCTTTCTTT.

The genes are TRBV7-9 and TRBJ1-2; perhaps TRBD1 as D (5 bases). The germline V gene has CDR1 SEHNR and CDR2 FQNEAQ (reference sequence). Trimming left V 5 bases short and J 2 bases short, with 15 bases between. This CDR3 is built from 15 residues. CDR3 sequence (DNA): TGTGCCAGCAGCGCCGAGACTCACAGGAACTATGGCTACACCTTC. This translates into CASSAETHRNYGYTF. Based on the CDR3 plus reference TRBV7-9 and TRBJ1-2, the full variable domain is DTGVSQNPRHKITKRGQNVTFRCDPISEHNRLYWYRQTLGQGPEFLTYFQNEAQLEKSRLLSDRFSAERPKGSFSTLEIQRTEQGDSAMYLCASSAETHRNYGYTFGSGTRLTVV.

The chain uses TRBV12-3 or TRBV12-4 and TRBJ2-7; D not certain. Trimming took 6 bases from V and 0 from J, leaving 12 bases between them. CDR3 length: 14 amino acids. In DNA, the CDR3 is TGTGCCAGCAGCTTGGTAGACACCTCCTACGAGCAGTACTTC. Amino acids: CASSLVDTSYEQYF.

There are many counts of this clonotype. CDR3 protein: CSVEAAPTGKGNTEAFF. The CDR3 nucleotides are TGCAGCGTTGAAGCCGCGCCAACAGGGAAGGGGAACACTGAAGCTTTCTTT. This rearrangement joins TRBV29-1 to TRBJ1-1; tentative D call: TRBD1 (6 bases). Germline-derived CDR1 and CDR2 are SQVTM and ANQGSEA. The CDR3 is 17 amino acids. V was cut by 1 base and J by 1 base, with 19 bases left in between. The entire variable domain, with the rest obtained from reference TRBV29-1 and TRBJ1-1, is as follows: SAVISQKPSRDICQRGTSLTIQCQVDSQVTMMFWYRQQPGQSLTLIATANQGSEATYESGFVIDKFPISRPNLTFSTLTVSNMSPEDSSIYLCSVEAAPTGKGNTEAFFGQGTRLTVV.

This clonotype came up many times. J is TRBJ2-7 and V is TRBV7-9; D might be TRBD1 (5 bases). Germline V gene data show CDR1 as SEHNR and CDR2 as FQNEAQ (reference sequence). The germline V and J ends were trimmed by 6 bases and 4 bases, with 13 bases remaining between them. The CDR3 contains 13 residues. The CDR3 is CASSPDTLYEQYF. The CDR3 DNA reads TGTGCCAGCAGTCCGGACACCCTGTACGAGCAGTACTTC.

Turning to this clonotype: It may be a read error: a sequence one base away is much more abundant. The chain combines TRBV19 with TRBJ2-7, with 7 bases fitting TRBD1. The CDR3 loop spans 15 amino acids. V lost 5 bases to trimming and J lost 2 bases; unmatched junction nucleotides: 9. CDR1 is LNHDA, CDR2 SQIVND, per germline (reference sequence). In DNA, the CDR3 is TGTGCCAGTAGTCCCCGGGACAGCCCTACCTACGAGCAGTACTTC. Translation: CASSPRDSPTYEQYF.

In its sample, this clonotype was seen many times. This chain links TRBV19 with TRBJ1-1; D unclear. Germline V lookup: CDR1 LNHDA, CDR2 SQIVND (reference sequence). The V and J ends lost 4 bases and 8 bases respectively, with 17 bases between them. The CDR3 is made up of 14 amino acids. The CDR3 bases are TGTGCCAGTAGTACCGACTTAGGGTACGCGGAAGCTTTCTTT. This gives the protein CASSTDLGYAEAFF.

This clonotype was seen at least ten times. The chain recombines TRBV10-3 with TRBJ1-1; D is uncertain. Germline assignment: CDR1 ENHRY and CDR2 SYGVKD. The CDR3 is 13 residues long. The V end was cut by 0 bases, the J end by 3 bases, with 5 bases between. The DNA of the CDR3 is TGTGCCATCAGTGAGTCAGGATACACTGAAGCTTTCTTT. As protein: CAISESGYTEAFF.

The chain combines TRBV10-3 with TRBJ1-5; D is possibly TRBD1 (6 bases). Germline CDR1 ENHRY, CDR2 SYGVKD. Between the trimmed V and J ends, which lost 0 bases and 2 bases, there was a span of 11 bases. The CDR3 totals 16 residues. As DNA, the CDR3 is TGTGCCATCAGTGAGTCGAAAGGGGGTGGCAATCAGCCCCAGCATTTT. This gives the protein CAISESKGGGNQPQHF.

As regards this clonotype: This may be a read error: a much more frequent sequence differs by one nucleotide. CDR3 protein: CATSRGPGQGATNEKLFF. The DNA of the CDR3 is TGTGCCACCAGCAGAGGCCCGGGACAGGGGGCAACTAATGAAAAACTGTTTTTT. The chain couples TRBV15 to TRBJ1-4; 11 bases are shared with TRBD1. The CDR3 is 18 residues long. Losses at the gene ends were 1 base for V and 0 bases for J; bases not matched to a gene: 4. Per the germline V gene, CDR1 is LNHNV and CDR2 is YYDKDF (reference sequence).

This clonotype was seen a few times. V gene TRBV19 combines with J gene TRBJ2-2; 11 positions agree with TRBD1. The CDR3 is 14 residues long. V gave up 5 bases and J gave up 6 bases; unmatched junction bases: 2. The germline gives CDR1 LNHDA, CDR2 SQIVND (reference sequence). The CDR3 coding sequence is TGTGCCAGTAGTCCGGGACAGGGGGCCGGGGAGCTGTTTTTT. It is translated as CASSPGQGAGELFF.